The clone carrying this TCR beta chain has only a few counts. Its antigen is as yet unknown. On average, the one heparinised blood draw given by each donor was approximately 120 mL. All of the sorted populations showed purity greater than 98%. Every bit of the isolated RNA underwent reverse transcription, so sequencing read expressed TCRB transcripts. Some clones are missing from TCRdb's copy, which holds only in-frame ones; the method was immunoSEQ multiplex PCR. The table lists a few hundred thousand clones, around 20% of them singletons. These data are taken from a study of beta chain features in type 1 diabetes. The study's findings and limits: Type 1 diabetes patients had moderately but significantly shorter TCRB CDR3s in all four CD4+ subsets.

The CDR3 has 16 amino acids. Trimming cost V 4 bases and J 5 bases, with 20 bases left between them. The germline V gene has CDR1 SEHNR and CDR2 FQNEAQ (reference sequence). The chain couples TRBV7-9 to TRBJ2-5; the D gene is possibly TRBD1 (6 bases). The sample comprised naive CD4+ T cells from blood. The sequence derives from a woman aged 40 to 55 with type 1 diabetes. This chain's CDR3 is CASSWPAGTTEETQYF. Here the CDR3 DNA reads TGTGCCAGCAGCTGGCCGGCCGGGACAACGGAGGAGACCCAGTACTTC.